The rows below give T cell receptor beta chains drawn from one sample of a study of blood T cell repertoires in COVID-19. TCRdb keeps only in-frame clones here, not all; method: immunoSEQ multiplex PCR. The sample lists 110,000 or so clones, roughly 82% seen once, with about 7.3% in the top ten. The sequenced sample was peripheral blood. These TCRs come from a woman in her thirties or forties with acute or convalescent COVID-19. Each CDR3 is given with its conserved first and last residue. Each record gives: D gene, V gene, J gene, clone size, CDR3 DNA, CDR3 protein. The D gene is left open where the match is weak. Clone size is stated in some rows and not others, as once, few, many or a class when expanded.

>TRBD1|TRBV6-5|TRBJ1-2|-
TGTGCCAGCAGTCCCGGTACAGGGGGCCATGGCTACACCTTC
CASSPGTGGHGYTF
>TRBD1|TRBV12-3/TRBV12-4|TRBJ1-2|-
TGTGCCAGCAGTTTAGCGGACAGGGTCGGCTACACCTTC
CASSLADRVGYTF
>-|TRBV7-2|TRBJ1-2|-
TGTGCCAGCAGCTTGGTATCAGTTAACTATGGCTACACCTTC
CASSLVSVNYGYTF
>-|TRBV29-1|TRBJ1-3|-
TGCAGCGCCGCTACAGGTTATCTCTCTGGAAACACCATATATTTT
CSAATGYLSGNTIYF
>-|TRBV6-5|TRBJ2-7|once
TGTGCCAGCAGCCCCAGGGCAGGGGGGCCCTACGAGCAGTACTTC
CASSPRAGGPYEQYF
>-|TRBV19|TRBJ2-1|few
TGTGCCAGTAGTAATCAGGGCGCTTACAATGAGCAGTTCTTC
CASSNQGAYNEQFF
>TRBD2|TRBV29-1|TRBJ2-7|once
TGCAGCGTTTACAGACTAGCGGGGAGCTCCTACGAGCAGTACTTC
CSVYRLAGSSYEQYF
>TRBD2|TRBV2|TRBJ2-3|-
TGTGCCAGCAGTGAGGCGGGGGGGCCCACAGATACGCAGTATTTT
CASSEAGGPTDTQYF
>-|TRBV5-4|TRBJ1-5|-
TGTGCCAGCAGCCCCGGGGGAGGGCGCAATCAGCCCCAGCATTTT
CASSPGGGRNQPQHF
>TRBD1|TRBV18|TRBJ2-7|-
TGTGCCAGCTCACTAGGACAGGGGGCCTACGAGCAGTACTTC
CASSLGQGAYEQYF
>-|TRBV5-1|TRBJ1-4|-
TGCGCCAGCAGCCCGGGAACTAATGAAAAACTGTTTTTT
CASSPGTNEKLFF
>TRBD2|TRBV3-1/TRBV3-2|TRBJ2-1|few
TGTGCCAGCAGCCAAGTCGGGGGGGCCGACACAAATGAGCAGTTCTTC
CASSQVGGADTNEQFF
>-|TRBV5-6|TRBJ1-5|medium-sized
TGTGCCAGCAGCTTGGGTGCGGTAAGCAATCAGCCCCAGCATTTT
CASSLGAVSNQPQHF
>TRBD1|TRBV10-1|TRBJ1-1|once
TGCGCCAGCAGCCGTGGACAGGTCGGAGCTTTCTTT
CASSRGQVGAFF
>-|TRBV6-5|TRBJ2-7|-
TGTGCCAGCAGTTACTCCGGACTGGCCAGGTACGAGCAGTACTTC
CASSYSGLARYEQYF
>TRBD2|TRBV2|TRBJ2-1|-
TGTGCCAGCAGGCGCCGGACTAGCGGGGGGGCGAGCAATGAGCAGTTCTTC
CASRRRTSGGASNEQFF
>TRBD1|TRBV4-3|TRBJ2-1|-
TGCGCCAGCAGCCGCGCCGGGACAGAGTACAATGAGCAGTTCTTC
CASSRAGTEYNEQFF
>-|TRBV5-8|TRBJ1-2|-
TGTGCCAGCAGCTTGAGACAGTCCCTGGCCTATGGCTACACCTTC
CASSLRQSLAYGYTF
>TRBD1|TRBV5-6|TRBJ1-3|few
TGTGCCAGCAGCTTTGCAGGGGGGTCTGGAAACACCATATATTTT
CASSFAGGSGNTIYF
>-|TRBV7-2|TRBJ2-7|-
TGTGCCAGCAGCCGGGACAAACAGTACGAGCAGTACTTC
CASSRDKQYEQYF
>-|TRBV25-1|TRBJ1-1|once
TGTGCCAGCAGTGAGGAAGGGAGGAACACTGAAGCTTTCTTT
CASSEEGRNTEAFF
>TRBD1|TRBV27|TRBJ1-6|once
TGTGCCAGCACCCGTCGGGACAGAGTGAATTCACCCCTCCACTTT
CASTRRDRVNSPLHF
>TRBD1|TRBV10-3|TRBJ2-7|-
TGTGCCATCAGAAAAGGACAGGGTTACGAGCAGTACTTC
CAIRKGQGYEQYF
>TRBD1|TRBV15|TRBJ1-1|once
TGTGCCACCAGCAGAGATCAATGGGACAGGAACACTGAAGCTTTCTTT
CATSRDQWDRNTEAFF
>-|TRBV5-1|TRBJ2-3|-
TGCGCCAGCAGCTTGGAACCGACTACACCAGATACGCAGTATTTT
CASSLEPTTPDTQYF
>TRBD1|TRBV5-1|TRBJ2-3|-
TGCGCCAGCAGCTTGGAGACAGGGGTCAGCACAGATACGCAGTATTTT
CASSLETGVSTDTQYF
>-|TRBV27|TRBJ1-1|-
TGTGCCAGCAGTTTATCCACAGTATTGAACACTGAAGCTTTCTTT
CASSLSTVLNTEAFF
>-|TRBV6-2/TRBV6-3|TRBJ1-2|-
TGTGCCAGCAGCAACGGACAGTTGGATGGCTACACCTTC
CASSNGQLDGYTF